A single sample is the source of the 14 T cell receptor beta chains below, sequenced in a study of blood T cell repertoires in COVID-19. Produced via immunoSEQ multiplex PCR; TCRdb's table is partial and in-frame only. The sample contains about 250,000 clones, 84% of which appear only once. The sequenced sample consisted of PBMCs or T cells enriched from blood (not recorded which). The receptor set was obtained from a man aged 50-59 years who had recovered from COVID-19.

The chain joins TRBV7-9 to TRBJ1-5, with D possibly TRBD1 on 5 matching bases. The CDR3 has 15 residues. CDR1 is SEHNR and CDR2 is FQNEAQ in the germline V gene (reference sequence). Trimming left V 2 bases short and J 5 bases short, with 13 bases between. CDR3 nucleotides: TGTGCCAGCAGCTTAACAGGCAGTAATGATCAGCCCCAGCATTTT. This codes for CASSLTGSNDQPQHF.

V is TRBV5-4 and J is TRBJ2-1; 8 positions agree with TRBD1. Germline-derived CDR1 and CDR2 are SGHNT and YYREEE (reference sequence). V dropped 3 bases and J dropped 0; count of bases not matched to a gene: 2. CDR3 size: 15 residues. The CDR3 sequence: CASSSDRGSYNEQFF. CDR3 sequence (DNA): TGTGCCAGCAGCTCCGACAGGGGCTCCTACAATGAGCAGTTCTTC.

This rearrangement joins TRBV11-2 to TRBJ2-7; D is uncertain. V lost 0 bases and J 6 bases, leaving 6 bases between the germline ends. Germline lookup yields CDR1 SGHAT and CDR2 FQNNGV. The CDR3 spans 12 residues. CDR3 in DNA: TGTGCCAGCAGCTTAGATCGAGTCGAGCAGTACTTC. Protein: CASSLDRVEQYF.

The J gene is TRBJ1-1, the V gene TRBV3-1 (or the pseudogene TRBV3-2); D ambiguous. Germline loops: CDR1 LGHDT, CDR2 YNNKEL (reference sequence). The V gene lost 4 bases and the J gene lost 1 base, with 10 bases spanning the gap. This CDR3 comprises 14 residues. As DNA, the CDR3 is TGTGCCAGCAGCCCTCGCAGACAGAACACTGAAGCTTTCTTT. Translated, it gives CASSPRRQNTEAFF.

This chain uses TRBV19 with TRBJ1-6; D is perhaps TRBD1 (6 bases). The CDR3 has 16 residues. V gave up 5 bases and J gave up 4 bases, with 15 bases separating them. Germline CDR1 is LNHDA and CDR2 is SQIVND (reference sequence). CDR3 DNA: TGTGCCAGTAGTCGGTCCGGCAGGGGATATAATTCACCCCTCCACTTT. Translated: CASSRSGRGYNSPLHF. The full variable domain, in which reference TRBV19 and TRBJ1-6 provide the parts outside the CDR3, is DGGITQSPKYLFRKEGQNVTLSCEQNLNHDAMYWYRQDPGQGLRLIYYSQIVNDFQKGDIAEGYSVSREKKESFPLTVTSAQKNPTAFYLCASSRSGRGYNSPLHFGNGTRLTVT.

This clone was observed many times. This rearrangement joins TRBV29-1 to TRBJ2-7; 11 bases align to TRBD2. Germline CDR1 is SQVTM and CDR2 is ANQGSEA. The CDR3 spans 12 residues. The ends lost 8 bases at V and 7 bases at J; junction bases unmatched: 7. In nucleotides, the CDR3 is TGCAGCATGACTAGCGGGATGGGAGAGCAGTACTTC. Its protein is CSMTSGMGEQYF.

This sequence joins TRBV6-4 and TRBJ2-3, with 8 bases aligning to TRBD2. With 0 bases clipped from V and 4 bases from J, the junction kept 0 bases outside the gene matches. Germline V gene lookup returns CDR1 MRHNA and CDR2 SNTAGT. The CDR3 consists of 14 residues. The CDR3 DNA is TGTGCCAGCAGTGACTCGCGGGAGGCAGATACGCAGTATTTT. This translates into CASSDSREADTQYF.

This sequence joins TRBV18 and TRBJ2-7; TRBD1 agrees at 8 bases. CDR1 and CDR2 (germline): KGHSH, LQKENI. The CDR3 covers 15 residues. With 4 bases clipped from V and 6 bases from J, the junction kept 11 bases outside the gene matches. The CDR3 spells CASSHLDRVVSEQYF. CDR3 coding DNA: TGTGCCAGCTCACACCTGGACAGGGTAGTCTCCGAGCAGTACTTC.

The chain carries TRBV28 and TRBJ1-3; 9 positions agree with TRBD1. CDR3 length equals 15 residues. CDR1 MDHEN and CDR2 SYDVKM come from the germline V gene. V lost 5 bases to trimming and J lost 8 bases; unmatched junction nucleotides: 10. The CDR3 coding sequence is TGTGCCAGCAGTGTCGGACAGGGGCGTGGGTACACCATATATTTT. The encoded protein is CASSVGQGRGYTIYF.

The rearrangement joins TRBV5-1 to TRBJ1-1; maybe TRBD1 (6 bases). The CDR3 has 11 amino acids. Germline CDR1 and CDR2: SGHRS and YFSETQ. Deletions cut 5 bases from V and 4 bases from J, with 6 bases between. The CDR3 coding sequence is TGCGCCAGCAGACAGGGCACTGAAGCTTTCTTT. Amino acids: CASRQGTEAFF. The full variable domain, with the rest looked up from reference TRBV5-1 and TRBJ1-1, is KAGVTQTPRYLIKTRGQQVTLSCSPISGHRSVSWYQQTPGQGLQFLFEYFSETQRNKGNFPGRFSGRQFSNSRSEMNVSTLELGDSALYLCASRQGTEAFFGQGTRLTVV.

The chain joins TRBV18 to TRBJ2-1; 11 bases fit TRBD2. This CDR3 has 16 residues. Germline CDR1 is KGHSH and CDR2 is LQKENI. Trimming removed 3 bases from V and 5 bases from J; junction bases left unmatched: 6. This chain's CDR3 is CASSPRTSGSNNEQFF. CDR3 nucleotide sequence: TGTGCCAGCTCACCCCGGACTAGCGGGTCGAACAATGAGCAGTTCTTC.

The chain couples TRBV11-3 to TRBJ2-5; TRBD2 matches at 7 bases. The V and J ends lost 1 base and 5 bases, in that order; junction bases with no gene match: 4. The CDR3 is 14 amino acids. CDR1 SGHNT and CDR2 YENEEA come from the germline V gene. For the CDR3, the DNA is TGTGCCAGCAGCTTAGTCGGGGGAGGGGAGACCCAGTACTTC. It is translated as CASSLVGGGETQYF.

The chain has TRBV2 and TRBJ2-5; D perhaps matches TRBD2 (6 bases). Per the germline V gene, CDR1 is SNHLY and CDR2 is FYNNEI. The CDR3 is 15 amino acids. V was shortened by 7 bases and J by 2 bases, with 17 bases between the two germline ends. Here the CDR3 reads CASNPPAGAQETQYF. The CDR3 DNA follows: TGTGCCAGCAACCCTCCAGCGGGCGCACAAGAGACCCAGTACTTC. Together with reference TRBV2 and TRBJ2-5, the CDR3 gives the full variable domain: EPEVTQTPSHQVTQMGQEVILRCVPISNHLYFYWYRQILGQKVEFLVSFYNNEISEKSEIFDDQFSVERPDGSNFTLKIRSTKLEDSAMYFCASNPPAGAQETQYFGPGTRLLVL.

This clone occurred once. This sequence joins TRBV10-3 and TRBJ2-6; no clear D gene. The ends were cut back, 8 bases at V and 0 bases at J, with 11 bases in the middle. There are 15 residues in the CDR3. Germline CDR1 is ENHRY and CDR2 is SYGVKD. The CDR3 reads CAILVRNSGANVLTF. CDR3 nucleotide sequence: TGTGCCATCCTGGTGCGGAACTCTGGGGCCAACGTCCTGACTTTC.